This TCR beta chain was found in a study of blood T cells in healthy people across ages. General study results and limits: Higher diversity and more naive CD4+ cells were features of long-lived donors, compared to aged donors.

Concerning this clonotype: Its antigen is not known.

A J-beta primer mix and a sample-barcoded 5' primer were used in a second PCR of roughly 6 to 11 cycles. TCRdb re-called the 5' RACE reads through MiXCR, storing one row per CDR3 protein. The table includes over 700,000 distinct CDR3 sequences, roughly 25% detected once. In germline, CDR1 is MNHEY, CDR2 SMNVEV (reference sequence). The CDR3 covers 15 residues. V lost 2 bases, J lost 0 bases, and 7 bases lay in between. These data were likewise used in another study, on T cells of mothers and their children. From that second work: A few healthy Caucasian mothers gave samples, and so did their six children. Added by the second PCR's M1S primer were sample barcodes and 2-4 random nucleotides.

The source material was blood. The TCR was taken from a boy aged 5-17 years in good health. J is TRBJ2-2 and V is TRBV27; D ambiguous. DNA of the CDR3: TGTGCCAGCAGTTTACTACAGCCGAACACCGGGGAGCTGTTTTTT. As protein: CASSLLQPNTGELFF.